This T cell receptor (beta chain) came from a study of cytomegalovirus exposure and HLA in healthy donors. PCR primers comprised 60 Vbeta and 13 Jbeta primers. Assay: immunoSEQ multiplex PCR; the TCRdb copy retains only in-frame clones and omits some. The data hold roughly 150,000 clones, with around 10% observed a single time. Points from the study as a whole: When a later analysis was performed, an Asian-associated ancestry cluster reportedly had fewer N-insertions than the 666-donor mean.

Losses at the gene ends were 3 bases for V and 5 bases for J; bases not matched to a gene: 4. CDR3 length equals 15 residues. Germline V gives CDR1 LNHDA, CDR2 SQIVND (reference sequence). To note about this clone: Its matching antigen is unknown.

The rearrangement uses TRBV19 and TRBJ2-3; TRBD1 matches at 11 bases. The sample comprised PBMCs. The TCR originated in a man aged 45-65 years in good health and CMV-seronegative. CDR3 amino acids: CASSIGTGGKDTQYF. The CDR3 DNA reads as TGTGCCAGTAGTATTGGGACAGGGGGGAAAGATACGCAGTATTTT.